Included here is one T cell receptor (beta chain) sequence, with context. No antigen is known for it. The data were taken from a study of identifying expanded T cells in peripheral blood. Study-level points and caveats: Roughly two-week clone count variance significantly increased as total template count grew. Differentially abundant clones: around 1.1 between replicates, 16.4 at roughly 13 days, more than 18 at four.

Germline trimming cut 6 bases from V and 4 bases from J; bases unmatched to any gene: 6. This CDR3 region has 17 residues. The germline CDR1 and CDR2 sequences are SGHTA and FQGNSA. Clones were sequenced by immunoSEQ multiplex PCR, and TCRdb holds only the in-frame ones, with some missing. In the table there are around 60,000 clones, about 80% of which are singletons. No infections or other immune events were documented during collection. This TCR derives from a person between 18 and 70 years old in good health. Sequenced: blood. This chain uses TRBV7-2 with TRBJ2-2; 15 nucleotides match TRBD2. The CDR3 loop reads CASRGGLAGGITGELFF. CDR3 DNA sequence: TGTGCCAGCAGGGGAGGACTAGCGGGAGGGATCACCGGGGAGCTGTTTTTT.